The present T cell receptor (beta chain) was sequenced within a study of tumor-infiltrating lymphocytes in oesophageal squamous cell carcinoma. TCRdb reanalysed the PCR reads using MiXCR and keeps one entry per CDR3 protein. The sample has roughly 14,000 distinct CDR3 sequences; roughly 54% are singletons. V was clipped by 1 base and J by 1 base; unmatched bases: 4. The CDR3 is 16 residues long. Germline V gene sequence: CDR1 SGHTA, CDR2 FQGNSA. The J gene is TRBJ2-3, the V gene TRBV7-2; 8 bases align to TRBD2. This TCR derives from a female donor with esophageal squamous cell carcinoma. The specimen sequenced was esophageal tumor tissue. The CDR3 sequence is CASSLVTGRGTDTQYF. CDR3 nucleotides: TGTGCCAGCAGCTTAGTTACCGGGAGGGGCACAGATACGCAGTATTTT.